These 17 T cell receptor beta chains share one sample of origin, sequenced in a study of read filtering for tumor transcriptome and immune sequencing. This library used approximately 0.4 ug RNA and molecular barcoded adaptors spanning alpha/delta and beta/gamma chains. TCRdb passed the reads through MiXCR, listing each CDR3 protein once. The sample has 45,000 to 55,000 distinct CDR3 sequences; about 12% are singletons. Source material: a population of CD138-negative cells sorted from bone marrow. The source is a donor at least 40 years old with multiple myeloma.

This clonotype was observed many times. CDR3 sequence reads: CSAPNPPNNPKNIQYF. In DNA form, the CDR3 reads TGCAGTGCCCCAAACCCACCGAATAACCCGAAAAACATTCAGTACTTC. The chain has TRBV20-1 and TRBJ2-4; D gene uncertain. With 6 bases removed from V and 4 bases from J, the gap between germline ends came to 22 bases. This CDR3 is built from 16 residues. Germline values: CDR1 DFQATT, CDR2 SNEGSKA (reference sequence).

This clonotype was observed many times. The genes are TRBV30 and TRBJ1-6; D unclear. Germline V gene data show CDR1 as GTSNPN and CDR2 as SVGIG (reference sequence). CDR3 length: 14 residues. Deletions cut 1 base from V and 6 bases from J, with 10 bases between. The CDR3, as DNA: TGTGCCTGGAGTGAAAAGAAAGCTAATTCACCCCTCCACTTT. It translates to CAWSEKKANSPLHF.

This clonotype was found many times. The chain couples TRBV5-6 to TRBJ1-5; no clear D gene. Looked up from germline, CDR1 is SGHDT and CDR2 is YYEEEE. Trimming left V 5 bases short and J 3 bases short, with 12 bases between. This CDR3 comprises 14 residues. The CDR3 loop reads CASSRGLHNQPQHF. CDR3 bases: TGTGCCAGCAGTCGAGGACTACACAATCAGCCCCAGCATTTT.

J is TRBJ2-1 and V is TRBV19, with TRBD2 matching 9 bases. Trimming took 4 bases from V and 7 from J; bases not matched to a gene: 8. CDR3 length: 15 residues. Germline V gene sequence: CDR1 LNHDA, CDR2 SQIVND (reference sequence). The CDR3 loop reads CASSTTETSGNEQFF. CDR3 coding DNA: TGTGCCAGTAGTACAACCGAGACTAGCGGAAATGAGCAGTTCTTC.

With regard to this clonotype: A much larger clone lies a single base off, so this may be a read error. This chain connects TRBV29-1 to TRBJ1-2; D remains ambiguous. Deletions cut 5 bases from V and 2 bases from J, with 18 bases between. Germline V lookup: CDR1 SQVTM, CDR2 ANQGSEA. The CDR3 sequence is 15 residues long. Here the CDR3 DNA reads TGCAGCGTTAGGGAAGTCGGGGAATCGAACTATGGCTACACCTTC. Translation: CSVREVGESNYGYTF.

This clonotype was counted ten times or more. V gene TRBV6-5 combines with J gene TRBJ2-2; 7 nucleotides agree with TRBD2. Germline trimming cut 6 bases from V and 1 base from J; bases unmatched to any gene: 5. The germline CDR1 and CDR2 sequences are MNHEY and SVGAGI. The CDR3 runs 15 residues. CDR3 amino acids: CASSAVAGNTGELFF. CDR3 bases: TGTGCCAGCAGCGCGGTAGCGGGGAACACCGGGGAGCTGTTTTTT.

Comments on this clonotype: With only one base between it and a far larger clone, this is likely a read error. This chain connects TRBV14 to TRBJ2-1; weak D call: TRBD1 (5 bases). CDR3 length equals 15 residues. The germline V gene has CDR1 SGHDN and CDR2 FVKESK. The CDR3 DNA reads TGTGACAGCAGTTTCGGCGACAGCTCCTACAATGAGCAGTTCTTC. This sequence encodes CDSSFGDSSYNEQFF.

This clonotype was recorded at least ten times. V gene TRBV12-3 or TRBV12-4 combines with J gene TRBJ2-2; D is unresolved. V was pared by 10 bases and J by 1 base, with 7 bases between. The CDR3 covers 12 residues. The CDR3 bases are TGTGCCACCGCAGGGAACACCGGGGAGCTGTTTTTT. Residues: CATAGNTGELFF.

This clonotype was counted at least ten times. V and J are TRBV11-2 and TRBJ2-5, with 8 bases aligning to TRBD1. CDR1 and CDR2 (germline): SGHAT, FQNNGV. V lost 4 bases to trimming and J lost 4 bases; unmatched junction nucleotides: 5. This CDR3 is built from 14 residues. The CDR3 DNA reads TGTGCCAGCAGCTCAGGACAGGGTCGAGAGACCCAGTACTTC. Translation: CASSSGQGRETQYF.

This clonotype has at least ten counts. The chain is built from TRBV5-4 and TRBJ1-3; D is possibly TRBD1 (5 bases). Trimming removed 4 bases from V and 3 bases from J, with 17 bases in between. Germline CDR1 SGHNT, CDR2 YYREEE (reference sequence). This CDR3 comprises 16 residues. In nucleotides, the CDR3 is TGTGCCAGCAGCCTCGGCGGGGGAGTTTATGGAAACACCATATATTTT. Its translation: CASSLGGGVYGNTIYF.

With regard to this clonotype: A read error may explain this, as a much larger clone is one base away. The chain carries TRBV30 and TRBJ1-1; D not resolved. CDR1 and CDR2 (germline): GTSNPN, SVGIG (reference sequence). Trimming shortened V by 2 bases and J by 4 bases, and 14 bases separated the two germline ends. The CDR3 length is 14 residues. CDR3 protein: CAWSIVGLITEAFF. CDR3 DNA sequence: TGTGCCTGGAGTATTGTTGGATTGATCACTGAAGCTTTCTTT.

A note on this clonotype: One end of the junction varies from germline; a read error may be responsible. The V and J genes are TRBV6-1 and TRBJ2-1, with 9 bases matching TRBD1. The CDR3 is made up of 12 amino acids. From germline, CDR1 is MNHNS and CDR2 SASEGT. This CDR3 reads CASGQGWDEQLF. CDR3 sequence (DNA): TGTGCTAGTGGACAGGGGTGGGATGAGCAGCTCTTC.

This clonotype was detected ten times or more. The chain recombines TRBV19 with TRBJ2-7, with D unclear. V was pared by 3 bases and J by 3 bases, with 12 bases between. Germline V lookup: CDR1 LNHDA, CDR2 SQIVND (reference sequence). The CDR3 sequence is 14 residues long. The CDR3 sequence is CASSIGMRGYEQYF. Here the CDR3 DNA reads TGTGCCAGTAGTATCGGAATGCGAGGCTACGAGCAGTACTTC.

In its sample, this clonotype was seen many times. The rearrangement links TRBV20-1 to TRBJ2-3; TRBD2 agrees at 8 bases. V dropped 0 bases and J dropped 4; count of bases not matched to a gene: 6. CDR1 is DFQATT, CDR2 SNEGSKA, per germline (reference sequence). The CDR3 sequence is 15 residues long. CDR3: CSARDPSGSPDTQYF. As DNA, the CDR3 is TGCAGTGCTAGAGATCCCAGCGGGAGCCCAGATACGCAGTATTTT.

This clonotype was picked up one time. This chain uses TRBV29-1 with TRBJ2-1, with 7 bases identical to TRBD1. The germline CDR1 and CDR2 sequences are SQVTM and ANQGSEA. The V gene end was trimmed by 7 bases and the J gene end by 7 bases; junction bases not matched to a gene: 19. This CDR3 comprises 16 residues. The CDR3 loop reads CSAEPRLATGINEQFF. The CDR3 DNA reads as TGCAGCGCCGAACCCCGTCTGGCGACAGGGATAAATGAGCAGTTCTTC.

This clonotype was seen ten or more times. The genes are TRBV6-5 and TRBJ2-1; tentatively, D is TRBD1 or TRBD2 (6 bases each). Trimming took off 6 bases at V and 7 bases at J, with 16 bases between the two ends. The length of the CDR3 is 14 residues. CDR1 is MNHEY, CDR2 SVGAGI, per germline. CDR3 loop: CASSPRLGGNEQFF. The CDR3 region has the DNA TGTGCCAGCAGCCCACGACTAGGGGGTAATGAGCAGTTCTTC.

The sample holds many counts of this clonotype. This sequence joins TRBV14 and TRBJ2-7; D unresolved. The CDR3 consists of 11 residues. The V and J ends lost 1 base and 2 bases respectively, with 0 bases between them. Germline V gene data show CDR1 as SGHDN and CDR2 as FVKESK. CDR3 nucleotides: TGTGCCAGCAGCCAAGCCTACGAGCAGTACTTC. Its translation is CASSQAYEQYF.